This T cell receptor (beta chain) appears in the sequencing data of a study of pediatric ulcerative colitis. Study findings and constraints: Acute severe colitis showed lower rectal diversity from clonal expansions. Rectal pinch biopsies may include blood-derived T cells. Blood-rectal clonal overlap within each person was significantly higher in ulcerative colitis patients than controls.

Rectal tissue came from one to two pinch biopsies taken at colonoscopy. Method: immunoSEQ multiplex PCR; TCRdb's copy keeps in-frame clones and lacks some. The table lists about 40,000 clones, 60% to 85% of them singletons. V gave up 5 bases and J gave up 0 bases, with 12 bases separating them. Germline V CDR1 and CDR2: SGHDT, YYEEEE. The CDR3 is 16 amino acids. Note on this clone: Its antigen is still unknown. Likely a read error: the CDR3 ends without its conserved phenylalanine or tryptophan.

The sequence derives from a boy between 5 and 17 years old with severe ulcerative colitis. The chain has TRBV5-6 and TRBJ1-6; D remains ambiguous. Sequencing was performed on gut tissue. This CDR3 reads CASRTRADSYNSPLHL. CDR3 bases: TGTGCCAGCAGAACCCGGGCGGACTCCTATAATTCACCCCTCCACCTT.